One sample yielded the 29 T cell receptor beta chains listed below, sequenced in a study of control samples from healthy donors and cancer patients. The table came from immunoSEQ multiplex PCR; TCRdb's copy has only in-frame clones and leaves some out. The sample shows about 120,000 clones, over 85% of them seen only once. The source material was blood. The origin of the receptors is a man aged 25-45 years in good health.

This sequence joins TRBV2 and TRBJ1-5, with D possibly matching TRBD1 (6 bases). The V gene's germline CDR1 is SNHLY and CDR2 FYNNEI. CDR3 length: 15 residues. Trimming stripped 2 bases from V and 3 bases from J, with 11 bases between. The DNA of the CDR3 is TGTGCCAGCAGTGAACCAGGGGCAGACAATCAGCCCCAGCATTTT. This translates into CASSEPGADNQPQHF.

The rearrangement joins TRBV5-1 to TRBJ1-4; D is ambiguous. The V gene's germline CDR1 is SGHRS and CDR2 YFSETQ. There are 14 residues in the CDR3. V lost 2 bases and J lost 2, with 7 bases in between. The CDR3 spells CASSLGWTNEKLFF. CDR3 in DNA: TGCGCCAGCAGCTTAGGATGGACTAATGAAAAACTGTTTTTT.

The rearrangement joins TRBV3-1 (or the pseudogene TRBV3-2) to TRBJ1-3, with 8 nucleotides matching TRBD1. The V segment lost 0 bases and the J segment 0 bases; nucleotides outside the gene matches: 4. There are 17 residues in the CDR3. Germline V gene sequence: CDR1 LGHDT, CDR2 YNNKEL (reference sequence). The CDR3 DNA reads as TGTGCCAGCAGCCAAGATCTTACAGGGGGCTCTGGAAACACCATATATTTT. Its protein is CASSQDLTGGSGNTIYF.

The chain uses TRBV7-9 and TRBJ2-1; the D call may be TRBD1 or TRBD2 (5 bases each). This CDR3 is built from 14 residues. Trimming pared 5 bases from V and 4 bases from J, leaving 12 bases between. Looked up from germline, CDR1 is SEHNR and CDR2 is FQNEAQ (reference sequence). CDR3 coding DNA: TGTGCCAGCAGCCCCGGGACGTATTACAATGAGCAGTTCTTC. It codes for CASSPGTYYNEQFF.

The rearrangement uses TRBV7-9 and TRBJ2-5, with a possible D match to TRBD2 (6 bases). The length of the CDR3 is 14 residues. The ends were cut back, 1 base at V and 3 bases at J, with 9 bases in the middle. The germline V gene has CDR1 SEHNR and CDR2 FQNEAQ (reference sequence). Here the CDR3 reads CASSLVEGKETQYF. DNA of the CDR3: TGTGCCAGCAGCTTAGTGGAGGGGAAAGAGACCCAGTACTTC.

The chain joins TRBV5-4 to TRBJ1-6, with 9 nucleotides matching TRBD1. Germline CDR1 is SGHNT and CDR2 is YYREEE (reference sequence). CDR3 size: 16 residues. V lost 2 bases and J lost 7; bases outside the gene matches: 7. The CDR3 region has the DNA TGTGCCAGCAGCTTTCGCCCTGGACAGGGGAATTCACCCCTCCACTTT. This gives the protein CASSFRPGQGNSPLHF.

The genes are TRBV2 and TRBJ2-3; D unresolved. CDR1 and CDR2 (germline): SNHLY, FYNNEI. This CDR3 is built from 13 residues. V was pared by 7 bases and J by 2 bases, with 10 bases between. The CDR3 sequence: CASTPEYTDTQYF. As DNA, the CDR3 is TGTGCCAGCACCCCGGAGTACACAGATACGCAGTATTTT.

The CDR3 region is CASSARPGGNYGYTF. CDR3 DNA sequence: TGTGCCAGCAGTGCCAGACCAGGGGGCAACTATGGCTACACCTTC. The chain joins TRBV2 to TRBJ1-2; 8 bases match TRBD1. This CDR3 has 15 residues. The germline CDR1 and CDR2 sequences are SNHLY and FYNNEI. J was trimmed by 2 bases and V by 4 bases; bases with no gene match: 6.

The V call is TRBV10-3, the J call TRBJ2-2; D is possibly TRBD2 (6 bases). The V end was cut by 6 bases, the J end by 5 bases, with 16 bases between. Germline CDR1 is ENHRY and CDR2 is SYGVKD. The CDR3 extends over 15 amino acids. CDR3 bases: TGTGCCATCAGATATGTCGGGACTGATACCGGGGAGCTGTTTTTT. It yields the protein CAIRYVGTDTGELFF.

This clone has only one observation. This chain connects TRBV5-6 to TRBJ1-4; TRBD1 is a possible D gene (6 bases). Trimming took 0 bases from V and 8 from J, leaving 17 bases between them. CDR3 length: 16 amino acids. From germline, CDR1 is SGHDT and CDR2 YYEEEE. The CDR3: CASSLGTRGAREKLFF. CDR3 sequence (DNA): TGTGCCAGCAGCTTGGGGACGAGGGGGGCCCGCGAAAAACTGTTTTTT.

This chain links TRBV6-5 with TRBJ1-1; D might be TRBD1 (5 bases). Between the trimmed V and J ends, which lost 5 bases and 5 bases, there was a span of 12 bases. The CDR3 runs to 13 residues. Per germline, CDR1 MNHEY and CDR2 SVGAGI. CDR3 DNA sequence: TGTGCCAGCAGTACCAGGGTAGGGACTGAAGCTTTCTTT. Translation gives CASSTRVGTEAFF.

To note about this clone: An end of the junction does not agree with germline; a read error may underlie this. The V gene is TRBV11-2, the J gene TRBJ2-5, with 9 bases matching TRBD2. Germline lookup yields CDR1 SGHAT and CDR2 FQNNGV. The CDR3 covers 15 residues. The CDR3 here is CASSPLRGLAGAGDF. The CDR3 region has the DNA TGTGCCAGCAGCCCCCTGAGAGGATTAGCGGGGGCCGGGGACTTC.

The chain employs TRBV2 and TRBJ1-5; D is undetermined. V was shortened by 2 bases and J by 3 bases, with 8 bases between the two germline ends. The germline gives CDR1 SNHLY, CDR2 FYNNEI. CDR3 length equals 14 residues. CDR3: CASSETSSNQPQHF. In DNA form, the CDR3 reads TGTGCCAGCAGTGAAACCTCCTCCAATCAGCCCCAGCATTTT.

The chain is built from TRBV29-1 and TRBJ1-1; D is possibly TRBD1 (5 bases). Trimming took off 3 bases at V and 10 bases at J, with 15 bases between the two ends. Per the germline V gene, CDR1 is SQVTM and CDR2 is ANQGSEA. The CDR3 length is 12 residues. DNA for the CDR3: TGCAGCGTTGACCCATACGGGGGGGTAGCTTTCTTT. It yields the protein CSVDPYGGVAFF.

J is TRBJ1-1 and V is TRBV24-1, with 7 bases matching TRBD1. This CDR3 has 15 amino acids. Looked up from germline, CDR1 is KGHDR and CDR2 is SFDVKD. With V trimmed by 4 bases and J by 4 bases, 8 bases remained unmatched. CDR3 amino acids: CATSDQREGATEAFF. As DNA, the CDR3 is TGTGCCACCAGTGACCAGAGAGAGGGGGCCACTGAAGCTTTCTTT.

The chain has TRBV7-2 and TRBJ2-1; 7 bases are a match to TRBD2. Germline CDR1 reads SGHTA; CDR2 reads FQGNSA. With 4 bases clipped from V and 5 bases from J, the junction kept 11 bases outside the gene matches. This CDR3 is 16 amino acids long. The DNA of the CDR3 is TGTGCCAGCAGCTCCAGATCTGGACTAGGCCACAATGAGCAGTTCTTC. Translated: CASSSRSGLGHNEQFF. The full variable domain, in which reference TRBV7-2 and TRBJ2-1 provide the parts outside the CDR3, is GAGVSQSPSNKVTEKGKDVELRCDPISGHTALYWYRQSLGQGLEFLIYFQGNSAPDKSGLPSDRFSAERTGGSVSTLTIQRTQQEDSAVYLCASSSRSGLGHNEQFFGPGTRLTVL.

The chain recombines TRBV7-2 with TRBJ2-5, with D possibly matching TRBD1 (7 bases). Germline CDR1 is SGHTA and CDR2 is FQGNSA. The V and J ends lost 1 base and 6 bases respectively, with 15 bases between them. CDR3 length equals 15 residues. The CDR3 loop is CASSLGLADRQTQYF. In DNA form, the CDR3 reads TGTGCCAGCAGCTTAGGGTTAGCGGACAGGCAGACCCAGTACTTC.

A note on this clone: Additional DNA sequences in this sample encode the identical CDR3. The chain has TRBV9 and TRBJ1-3; D gene ambiguous. Per germline, CDR1 SGDLS and CDR2 YYNGEE. The CDR3 runs 13 residues. Trimming removed 3 bases from V and 0 bases from J, with 4 bases in between. Here the CDR3 reads CASSDSSGNTIYF. The CDR3 DNA follows: TGTGCCAGCAGCGATAGCTCTGGAAACACCATATATTTT.

This rearrangement joins TRBV27 to TRBJ2-6, with TRBD2 matching 12 bases. Germline V gene sequence: CDR1 MNHEY, CDR2 SMNVEV (reference sequence). Trimming took 5 bases from V and 4 from J; bases not matched to a gene: 12. The CDR3 is 19 amino acids. The CDR3 nucleotides are TGTGCCAGCAGTCCAGGACTAGCGGGGCCCTTAAGGGGGGCCAACGTCCTGACTTTC. Its translation: CASSPGLAGPLRGANVLTF.

The CDR3 DNA follows: TGTGCCACCAGCAGGGGTTCTCAGGGGGGTACGCAGTATTTT. Protein sequence: CATSRGSQGGTQYF. The chain carries TRBV24-1 and TRBJ2-3; maybe TRBD1 (7 bases). Germline CDR1 and CDR2: KGHDR and SFDVKD. The CDR3 loop spans 14 amino acids. V was pared by 7 bases and J by 8 bases, with 18 bases between.

CDR3 region: CATSREGETGLLNTEAFF. CDR3 DNA: TGTGCCACCAGCAGAGAGGGGGAGACGGGACTATTGAACACTGAAGCTTTCTTT. The chain links TRBV15 to TRBJ1-1, with TRBD1 as a possible D gene (5 bases). The V and J ends lost 0 bases and 0 bases respectively, with 17 bases between them. In germline, CDR1 is LNHNV, CDR2 YYDKDF (reference sequence). This CDR3 contains 18 residues.

The chain employs TRBV10-1 and TRBJ2-7; 8 positions match TRBD2. The trim removed 8 bases at V and 4 bases at J, leaving 7 bases unmatched. The V gene's germline CDR1 is WNHNN and CDR2 SYGVQD (reference sequence). The CDR3 runs to 13 residues. CDR3 in DNA: TGCGCCAGCTCGCGGGGGGTCGGATACGAGCAGTACTTC. As protein: CASSRGVGYEQYF.

The gene calls are TRBV13 and TRBJ2-2, with D perhaps TRBD2 (6 bases). V was cut by 10 bases and J by 4 bases, with 13 bases left in between. The CDR3 is 13 residues long. Germline V CDR1 and CDR2: PRHDT, FYEKMQ (reference sequence). CDR3: CATREAITGELFF. DNA for the CDR3: TGTGCCACGAGGGAGGCAATCACCGGGGAGCTGTTTTTT.

The gene calls are TRBV6-5 and TRBJ1-5, with no clear D. The CDR3 has 13 residues. Trimming stripped 6 bases from V and 7 bases from J, with 13 bases between. Germline assignment: CDR1 MNHEY and CDR2 SVGAGI. The CDR3 loop reads CASSLGLGQPQHF. The DNA for the CDR3 is TGTGCCAGCAGCCTCGGGCTCGGGCAGCCCCAGCATTTT.

This chain links TRBV11-2 with TRBJ2-7; D is uncertain. Germline values: CDR1 SGHAT, CDR2 FQNNGV. This CDR3 is built from 16 residues. Between the trimmed V and J ends, which lost 0 bases and 0 bases, there was a span of 12 bases. In nucleotides, the CDR3 is TGTGCCAGCAGCTTAGACCGTCGCGTCAACTCCTACGAGCAGTACTTC. Its translation: CASSLDRRVNSYEQYF.

The rearrangement links TRBV28 to TRBJ1-2, with D possibly matching TRBD1 (5 bases). This CDR3 comprises 15 residues. Trimming cost V 4 bases and J 3 bases, with 15 bases left between them. Germline values: CDR1 MDHEN, CDR2 SYDVKM. The CDR3 sequence is CASSSSSRGHYGYTF. Written as DNA, the CDR3 is TGTGCCAGCAGTTCATCTTCGAGGGGCCACTATGGCTACACCTTC.

Comments on this clone: Other DNA sequences of this sample code for an identical CDR3. The V gene is TRBV29-1, the J gene TRBJ1-2; perhaps TRBD1 as D (6 bases). The CDR3 totals 15 residues. The germline gives CDR1 SQVTM, CDR2 ANQGSEA. With 0 bases removed from V and 8 bases from J, the gap between germline ends came to 19 bases. CDR3: CSVEERGYGGPGYTF. The CDR3 nucleotides are TGCAGCGTTGAAGAAAGGGGGTATGGGGGTCCGGGCTACACCTTC. The variable domain in full, completed from reference TRBV29-1 and TRBJ1-2, reads SAVISQKPSRDICQRGTSLTIQCQVDSQVTMMFWYRQQPGQSLTLIATANQGSEATYESGFVIDKFPISRPNLTFSTLTVSNMSPEDSSIYLCSVEERGYGGPGYTFGSGTRLTVV.

The rearrangement uses TRBV9 and TRBJ1-1, with D possibly matching TRBD1 (6 bases). CDR3 length: 14 residues. V dropped 4 bases and J dropped 2 bases, with 12 bases sitting between them. The germline CDR1 and CDR2 sequences are SGDLS and YYNGEE. The CDR3 here is CASSFRGRNTEAFF. DNA of the CDR3: TGTGCCAGCAGCTTCAGGGGCAGAAACACTGAAGCTTTCTTT. The full variable domain, its missing parts supplied by reference TRBV9 and TRBJ1-1, is DSGVTQTPKHLITATGQRVTLRCSPRSGDLSVYWYQQSLDQGLQFLIQYYNGEERAKGNILERFSAQQFPDLHSELNLSSLELGDSALYFCASSFRGRNTEAFFGQGTRLTVV.

In DNA form, the CDR3 reads TGTGCCAGCAGTGAGGTCTTCTGGGGACAAGAGACCCAGTACTTC. It encodes CASSEVFWGQETQYF. This sequence joins TRBV6-1 and TRBJ2-5, with unresolved D. V was cut by 3 bases and J by 2 bases, with 13 bases left in between. Germline lookup yields CDR1 MNHNS and CDR2 SASEGT. The CDR3 consists of 15 residues.